This entry features one TCR beta chain sequence. The antigen is unknown. This sample was included in a study of neoadjuvant anti-PD-1 for oral cavity cancer. Study overall: Non-progressing patients received a fourth nivolumab dose near day 43, then surgery on days 50-56.

General observations from the study: Greater tumor shrinkage accompanied bigger post-treatment sizes of preexisting clones.

Most tumor samples had roughly 4.4 ug input DNA in two replicates. This table comes from immunoSEQ multiplex PCR, and its TCRdb copy is limited to in-frame clones, with some not included. The table includes roughly 25,000 clones, roughly 30% detected once. Stated time point: after neoadjuvant nivolumab, at surgical resection. Cohort: HPV-negative, locally advanced oral cavity squamous cell carcinoma patients. This receptor was obtained from a person aged 35-79 years with oral cavity squamous cell carcinoma. Source: tumor tissue, taken after nivolumab (anti-PD-1) treatment.

This chain's CDR3 is CASSSQGAKSPLHF. The CDR3 bases are TGTGCCAGCTCTTCACAGGGGGCAAAGTCACCCCTCCACTTT. This chain joins TRBV27 and TRBJ1-6; 9 bases match TRBD1. Germline V CDR1 and CDR2: MNHEY, SMNVEV (reference sequence). This CDR3 has 14 amino acids. Germline trimming cut 8 bases from V and 10 bases from J; bases unmatched to any gene: 9.